The 2 T cell receptor beta chains listed next were all sequenced from one sample in a study of T cell repertoires in cytomegalovirus infection. MiXCR was run by TCRdb on the reads, yielding one entry per CDR3 protein. This sample has some 440,000 distinct CDR3 sequences, with roughly a third found just once. The sequencing input was PBMCs. These receptors all come from a human donor in good health (CMV status not recorded). Some clones in this sample may be carry-over from other donors' samples.

As for this clonotype: A read error may explain this, as a much larger clone is one base away. This chain joins TRBV4-1 and TRBJ2-3; maybe TRBD1 (5 bases). The CDR3 covers 18 residues. The germline gives CDR1 MGHRA, CDR2 YSYEKL. CDR3 sequence reads: CSSSQDGLLGQSTDTQYF. The CDR3 DNA sequence: TGCTCCAGCAGCCAAGACGGGTTGTTAGGACAAAGCACAGATACGCAGTATTTT.

The genes are TRBV28 and TRBJ1-1; D gene unclear. The V gene's germline CDR1 is MDHEN and CDR2 SYDVKM. The CDR3 is 13 residues long. Trimming cost V 5 bases and J 6 bases, with 13 bases left between them. The CDR3 protein is CASSPLTRSEAFF. CDR3 DNA: TGTGCCAGCAGTCCGCTCACACGATCTGAAGCTTTCTTT.